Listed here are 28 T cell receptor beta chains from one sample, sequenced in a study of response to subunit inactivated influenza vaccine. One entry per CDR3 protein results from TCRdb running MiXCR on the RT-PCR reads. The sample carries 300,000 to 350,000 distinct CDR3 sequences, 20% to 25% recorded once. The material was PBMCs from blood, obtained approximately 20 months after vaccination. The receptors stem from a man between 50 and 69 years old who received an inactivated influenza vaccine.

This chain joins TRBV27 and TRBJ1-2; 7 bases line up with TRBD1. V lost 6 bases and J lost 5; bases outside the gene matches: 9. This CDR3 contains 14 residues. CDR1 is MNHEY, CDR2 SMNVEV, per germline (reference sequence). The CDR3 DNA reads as TGTGCCAGCAGAAAACCTGGACAGGCATATGGCTACACCTTC. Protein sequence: CASRKPGQAYGYTF.

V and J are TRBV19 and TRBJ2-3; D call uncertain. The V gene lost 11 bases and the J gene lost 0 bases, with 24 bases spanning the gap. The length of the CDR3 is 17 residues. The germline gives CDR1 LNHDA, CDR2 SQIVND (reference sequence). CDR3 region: CAGITIKVHLSTDTQYF. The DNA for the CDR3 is TGTGCCGGTATCACAATCAAGGTCCACCTTAGCACAGATACGCAGTATTTT.

The CDR3 coding sequence is TGTGCCAGCAGTGCCGGGACAGGGACAGGTACTCTCACCGGGGAGCTGTTTTTT. It encodes CASSAGTGTGTLTGELFF. V and J are TRBV12-3 or TRBV12-4 and TRBJ2-2; TRBD1 matches at 9 bases. V gave up 5 bases and J gave up 4 bases; unmatched junction bases: 14. This CDR3 spans 18 amino acids.

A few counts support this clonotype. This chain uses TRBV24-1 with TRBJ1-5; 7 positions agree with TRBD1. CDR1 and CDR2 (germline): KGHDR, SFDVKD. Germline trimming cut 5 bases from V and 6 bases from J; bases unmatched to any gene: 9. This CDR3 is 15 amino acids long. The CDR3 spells CATSASGGMSQPQHF. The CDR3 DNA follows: TGTGCCACCAGTGCCTCAGGGGGTATGAGTCAGCCCCAGCATTTT.

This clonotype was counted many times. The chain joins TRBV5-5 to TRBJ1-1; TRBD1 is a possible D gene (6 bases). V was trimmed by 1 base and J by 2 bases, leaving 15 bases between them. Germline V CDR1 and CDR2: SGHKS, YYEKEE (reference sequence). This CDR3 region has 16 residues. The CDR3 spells CASSLFSGVRNTEAFF. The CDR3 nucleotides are TGTGCCAGCAGCTTGTTTTCAGGGGTCAGAAACACTGAAGCTTTCTTT.

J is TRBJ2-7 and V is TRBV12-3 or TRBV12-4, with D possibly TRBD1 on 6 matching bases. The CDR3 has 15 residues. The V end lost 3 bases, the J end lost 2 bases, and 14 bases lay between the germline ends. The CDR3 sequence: CASSFSEDSTYEQYF. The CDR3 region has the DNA TGTGCCAGCAGTTTTAGTGAGGACAGCACCTACGAGCAGTACTTC.

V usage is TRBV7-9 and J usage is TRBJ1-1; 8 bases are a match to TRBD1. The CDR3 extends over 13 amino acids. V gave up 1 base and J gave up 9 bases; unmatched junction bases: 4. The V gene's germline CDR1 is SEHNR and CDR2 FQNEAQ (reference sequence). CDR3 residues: CASSLGGQGQAFF. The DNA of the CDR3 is TGTGCCAGCAGCTTAGGAGGACAGGGCCAAGCTTTCTTT. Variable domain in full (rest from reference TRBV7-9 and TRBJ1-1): DTGVSQNPRHKITKRGQNVTFRCDPISEHNRLYWYRQTLGQGPEFLTYFQNEAQLEKSRLLSDRFSAERPKGSFSTLEIQRTEQGDSAMYLCASSLGGQGQAFFGQGTRLTVV.

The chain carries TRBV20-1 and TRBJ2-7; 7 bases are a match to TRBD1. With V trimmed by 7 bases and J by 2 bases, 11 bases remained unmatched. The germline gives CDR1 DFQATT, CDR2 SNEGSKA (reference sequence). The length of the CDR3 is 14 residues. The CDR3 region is CSVLAGQGAYEQYF. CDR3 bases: TGCAGTGTCCTCGCCGGCCAGGGGGCCTACGAGCAGTACTTC.

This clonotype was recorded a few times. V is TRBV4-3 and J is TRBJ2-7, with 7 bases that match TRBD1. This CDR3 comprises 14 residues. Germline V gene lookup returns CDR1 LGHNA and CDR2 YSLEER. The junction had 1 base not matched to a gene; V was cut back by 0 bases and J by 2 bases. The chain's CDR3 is CASSQEDRAYEQYF. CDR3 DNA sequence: TGCGCCAGCAGCCAAGAAGACAGGGCCTACGAGCAGTACTTC.

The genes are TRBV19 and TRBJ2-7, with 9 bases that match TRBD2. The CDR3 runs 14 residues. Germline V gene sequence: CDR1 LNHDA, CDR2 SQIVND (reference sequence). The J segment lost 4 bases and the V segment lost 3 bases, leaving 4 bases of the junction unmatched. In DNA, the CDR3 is TGTGCCAGTAGTATGACTAGCGGTAGATACGAGCAGTACTTC. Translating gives CASSMTSGRYEQYF.

Here the CDR3 DNA reads TGCGCCAGCGGAGGGGGCGCGGGCAATCAGCCCCAGCATTTT. Translated: CASGGGAGNQPQHF. J is TRBJ1-5 and V is TRBV23-1; TRBD1 aligns across 7 bases. TRBV23-1 carries the ORF label, with uncertain function. The V gene end was trimmed by 8 bases and the J gene end by 2 bases; junction bases not matched to a gene: 6. The CDR3 loop spans 14 amino acids.

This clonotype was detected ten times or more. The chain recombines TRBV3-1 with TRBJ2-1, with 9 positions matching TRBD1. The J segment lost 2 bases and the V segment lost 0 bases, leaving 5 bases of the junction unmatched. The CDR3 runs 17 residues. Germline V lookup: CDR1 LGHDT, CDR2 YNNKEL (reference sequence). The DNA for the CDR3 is TGTGCCAGCAGCCAAGATATTGGGGACAGGGCCTACAATGAGCAGTTCTTC. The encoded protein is CASSQDIGDRAYNEQFF.

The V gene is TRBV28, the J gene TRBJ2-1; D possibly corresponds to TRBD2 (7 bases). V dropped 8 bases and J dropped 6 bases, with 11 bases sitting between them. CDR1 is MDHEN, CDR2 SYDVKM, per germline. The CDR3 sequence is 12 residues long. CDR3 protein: CASLGGPNEQFF. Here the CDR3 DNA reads TGTGCCAGCCTGGGGGGGCCCAATGAGCAGTTCTTC.

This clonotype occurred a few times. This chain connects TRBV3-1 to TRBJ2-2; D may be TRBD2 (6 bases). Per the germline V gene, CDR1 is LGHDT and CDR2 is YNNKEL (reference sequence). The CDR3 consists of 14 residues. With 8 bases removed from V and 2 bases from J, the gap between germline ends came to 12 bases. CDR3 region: CASSYGGNTGELFF. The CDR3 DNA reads TGTGCCAGCTCCTACGGGGGAAACACCGGGGAGCTGTTTTTT.

The CDR3 DNA sequence: TGTGCCACCAGGGACAGGGAAAGGTGGATATATGAGCAGTACTTC. Translation: CATRDRERWIYEQYF. The chain links TRBV24-1 to TRBJ2-7; 8 bases align to TRBD1. CDR1 KGHDR and CDR2 SFDVKD come from the germline V gene. The CDR3 contains 15 residues. With 7 bases clipped from V and 7 bases from J, the junction kept 14 bases outside the gene matches.

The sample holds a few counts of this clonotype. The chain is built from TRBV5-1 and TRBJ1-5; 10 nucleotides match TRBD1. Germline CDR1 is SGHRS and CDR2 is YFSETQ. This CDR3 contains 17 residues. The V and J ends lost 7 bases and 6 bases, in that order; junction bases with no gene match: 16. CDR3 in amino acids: CASFGETTGGRSQPQHF. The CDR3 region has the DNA TGCGCCAGCTTTGGAGAGACGACAGGGGGCCGAAGTCAGCCCCAGCATTTT.

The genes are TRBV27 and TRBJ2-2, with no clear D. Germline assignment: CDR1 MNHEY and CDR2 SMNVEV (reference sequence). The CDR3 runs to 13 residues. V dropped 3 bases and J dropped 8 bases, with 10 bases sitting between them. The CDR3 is CASSFLPRGELFF. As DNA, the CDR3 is TGTGCCAGCAGTTTCCTGCCCAGAGGGGAGCTGTTTTTT.

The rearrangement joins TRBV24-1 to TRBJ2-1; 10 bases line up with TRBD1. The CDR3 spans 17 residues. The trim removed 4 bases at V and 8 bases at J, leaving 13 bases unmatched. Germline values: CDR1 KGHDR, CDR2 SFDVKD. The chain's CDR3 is CATSDFIRDRGIDEQFF. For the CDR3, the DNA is TGTGCCACCAGTGACTTTATCCGGGACAGGGGAATAGATGAGCAGTTCTTC.

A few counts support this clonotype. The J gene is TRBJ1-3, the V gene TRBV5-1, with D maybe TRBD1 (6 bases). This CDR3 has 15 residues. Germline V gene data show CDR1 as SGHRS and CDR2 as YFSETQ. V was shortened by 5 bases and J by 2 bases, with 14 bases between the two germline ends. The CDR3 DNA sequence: TGCGCCAGCAGTCCTACAGGGACTACTGGAAACACCATATATTTT. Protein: CASSPTGTTGNTIYF.

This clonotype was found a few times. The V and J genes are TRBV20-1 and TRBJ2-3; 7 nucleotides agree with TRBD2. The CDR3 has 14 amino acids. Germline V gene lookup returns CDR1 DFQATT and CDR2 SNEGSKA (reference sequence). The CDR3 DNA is TGCGGAGCAAGGCGCGCGGGAGTTACAGATACGCAGTATTTT. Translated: CGARRAGVTDTQYF.

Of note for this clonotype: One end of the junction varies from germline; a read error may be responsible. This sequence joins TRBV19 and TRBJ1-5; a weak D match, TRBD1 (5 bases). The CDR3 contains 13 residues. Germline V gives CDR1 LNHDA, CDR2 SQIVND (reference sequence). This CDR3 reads CASNDRFHQPQHF. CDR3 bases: TGTGCAAGTAACGACAGATTTCATCAGCCCCAGCATTTT. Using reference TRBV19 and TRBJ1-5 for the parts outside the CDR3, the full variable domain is DGGITQSPKYLFRKEGQNVTLSCEQNLNHDAMYWYRQDPGQGLRLIYYSQIVNDFQKGDIAEGYSVSREKKESFPLTVTSAQKNPTAFYLCASNDRFHQPQHFGDGTRLSIL.

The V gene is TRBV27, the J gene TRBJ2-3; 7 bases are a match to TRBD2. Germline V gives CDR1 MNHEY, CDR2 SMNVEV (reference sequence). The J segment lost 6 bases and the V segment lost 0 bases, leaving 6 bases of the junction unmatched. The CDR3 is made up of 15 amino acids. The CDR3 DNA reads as TGTGCCAGCAGTTTATCGGGAGGGCCGCTGGATACGCAGTATTTT. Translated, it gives CASSLSGGPLDTQYF.

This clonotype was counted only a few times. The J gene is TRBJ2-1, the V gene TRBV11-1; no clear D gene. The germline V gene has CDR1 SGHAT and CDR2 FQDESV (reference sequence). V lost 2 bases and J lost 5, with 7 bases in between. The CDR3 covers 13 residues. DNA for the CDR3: TGTGCCAGCAGCTTATCTTTGGACAATGAGCAGTTCTTC. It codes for CASSLSLDNEQFF.

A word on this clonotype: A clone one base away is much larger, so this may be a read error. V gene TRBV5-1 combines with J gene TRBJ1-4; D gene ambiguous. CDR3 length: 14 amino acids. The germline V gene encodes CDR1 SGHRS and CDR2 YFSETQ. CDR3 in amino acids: CASNLASLNEKLFF. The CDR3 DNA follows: TGCGCCAGCAACTTGGCCAGCCTCAATGAAAAACTGTTTTTT.

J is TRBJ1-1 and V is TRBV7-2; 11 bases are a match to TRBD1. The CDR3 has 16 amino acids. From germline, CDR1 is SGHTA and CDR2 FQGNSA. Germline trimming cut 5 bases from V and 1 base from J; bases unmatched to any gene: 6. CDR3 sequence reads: CASSPGQGAWNTEAFF. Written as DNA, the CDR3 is TGTGCCAGCAGCCCAGGACAGGGGGCTTGGAACACTGAAGCTTTCTTT.

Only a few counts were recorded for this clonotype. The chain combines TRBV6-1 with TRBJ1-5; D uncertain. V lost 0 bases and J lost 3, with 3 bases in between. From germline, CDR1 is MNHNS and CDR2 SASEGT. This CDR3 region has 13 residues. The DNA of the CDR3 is TGTGCCAGCAGTGAAGCTTTCAATCAGCCCCAGCATTTT. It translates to CASSEAFNQPQHF.

The CDR3 DNA reads as TGTGCCAGCAGTCGTTCAGGGTTAGCCAAAAACATTCAGTACTTC. Protein: CASSRSGLAKNIQYF. The rearrangement uses TRBV12-3 or TRBV12-4 and TRBJ2-4, with a weak D call TRBD1 (5 bases). V lost 5 bases and J lost 0, with 11 bases in between. This CDR3 contains 15 residues.

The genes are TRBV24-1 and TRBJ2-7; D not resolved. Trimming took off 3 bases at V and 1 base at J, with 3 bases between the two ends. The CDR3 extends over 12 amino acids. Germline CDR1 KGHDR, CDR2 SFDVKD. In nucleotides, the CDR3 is TGTGCCACCAGTGATGGTTCCTACGAGCAGTACTTC. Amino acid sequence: CATSDGSYEQYF.